This T cell receptor (beta chain) was sequenced during a study of beta chain features in type 1 diabetes. As concerns this clone: The target antigen is unknown.

Trimming at V came to 5 bases and at J to 2 bases, leaving 3 bases not matched to a gene. Germline V gene sequence: CDR1 SGHTA, CDR2 FQGNSA. CDR3 length: 14 residues. Regarding the study as a whole: Moderate yet significant TCRB CDR3 shortening was seen in Type 1 diabetes patients in all four CD4+ subsets.

Since all of the isolated RNA was reverse transcribed, expressed TCRB transcripts were what got sequenced. Generated by immunoSEQ multiplex PCR, the TCRdb table keeps only in-frame clones and is missing some. The sample consists of 150,000 to 200,000 clones, about 9% of them appearing once. Sequenced material: central memory CD4+ T cells from blood. This clonotype was sampled from a woman aged 18-29 years with type 1 diabetes. This chain uses TRBV7-2 with TRBJ2-5; 9 positions agree with TRBD1. In DNA form, the CDR3 reads TGTGCCAGCAGCATGGGACAGGGACAAGAGACCCAGTACTTC. Its protein is CASSMGQGQETQYF.